The 20 T cell receptor beta chains below come from one sample, sequenced in a study of technical replicates of blood from several donors. Here immunoSEQ multiplex PCR was the method, and the copy in TCRdb shows in-frame clones only, minus some. The sample contains about 83,000 clones, approximately 94% of which appear only once. The sequenced sample was T cells isolated from PBMCs. These receptors all stem from a human donor in good health.

This chain joins TRBV5-1 and TRBJ1-2; 8 positions agree with TRBD1. The germline CDR1 and CDR2 sequences are SGHRS and YFSETQ. The CDR3 contains 16 residues. After removal of 3 bases from V and 1 base from J, the junction contained 8 bases not matched to a gene. The CDR3 region has the DNA TGCGCCAGCAGCTCCGGGACAGGACGACTTAACTATGGCTACACCTTC. Translation gives CASSSGTGRLNYGYTF.

V gene TRBV7-9 combines with J gene TRBJ2-2, with TRBD1 matching over 8 bases. With V trimmed by 3 bases and J by 4 bases, 7 bases remained unmatched. The germline gives CDR1 SEHNR, CDR2 FQNEAQ (reference sequence). The CDR3 has 16 residues. The CDR3 DNA is TGTGCCAGCAGCTTTTCTTCCAGGGGGCGCACCGGGGAGCTGTTTTTT. Amino acids: CASSFSSRGRTGELFF. The full variable domain, in which reference TRBV7-9 and TRBJ2-2 provide the parts outside the CDR3, is DTGVSQNPRHKITKRGQNVTFRCDPISEHNRLYWYRQTLGQGPEFLTYFQNEAQLEKSRLLSDRFSAERPKGSFSTLEIQRTEQGDSAMYLCASSFSSRGRTGELFFGEGSRLTVL.

The chain recombines TRBV6-1 with TRBJ1-5; no definite D call. The CDR3 covers 11 residues. CDR1 is MNHNS, CDR2 SASEGT, per germline. Trimming took 6 bases from V and 8 from J, leaving 8 bases between them. The CDR3 nucleotides are TGTGCCAGCAGCACCCGGGAGCCCCAGCATTTT. This gives the protein CASSTREPQHF.

The genes are TRBV6-6 and TRBJ1-2; the D gene is possibly TRBD1 (6 bases). The V gene lost 2 bases and the J gene lost 8 bases, with 18 bases spanning the gap. Germline CDR1 MNHNY, CDR2 SVGAGI (reference sequence). This CDR3 has 15 amino acids. As DNA, the CDR3 is TGTGCCAGCAGTTACGCAACAGGGCCGAGGGGGGGCTACACCTTC. It translates to CASSYATGPRGGYTF.

The V call is TRBV5-4, the J call TRBJ1-1; TRBD1 is a possible D gene (5 bases). V shed 2 bases and J shed 4 bases, with 12 bases lying between them. The CDR3 contains 14 residues. Germline lookup yields CDR1 SGHNT and CDR2 YYREEE (reference sequence). CDR3: CASSLPHRTTEAFF. The CDR3 bases are TGTGCCAGCAGCTTACCCCACAGGACCACTGAAGCTTTCTTT.

This clone was observed once. The CDR3: CASSELSGGTDTQYF. The CDR3 DNA reads as TGCGCCAGCAGTGAGTTGTCGGGGGGGACAGATACGCAGTATTTT. This chain uses TRBV10-1 with TRBJ2-3, with 8 bases identical to TRBD2. Unmatched junction bases numbered 3, after V lost 1 base and J lost 3 bases. Per germline, CDR1 WNHNN and CDR2 SYGVQD (reference sequence). This CDR3 has 15 amino acids.

The chain employs TRBV5-6 and TRBJ2-1; the D gene is possibly TRBD2 (5 bases). V was clipped by 0 bases and J by 4 bases, with 11 bases between them. This CDR3 is 15 amino acids long. From germline, CDR1 is SGHDT and CDR2 YYEEEE. The CDR3 here is CASSLAGGIYNEQFF. In DNA form, the CDR3 reads TGTGCCAGCAGCTTGGCAGGAGGTATATACAATGAGCAGTTCTTC.

V and J are TRBV11-1 and TRBJ1-5; D not resolved. The V end was cut by 5 bases, the J end by 4 bases, with 9 bases between. The CDR3 has 13 residues. Looked up from germline, CDR1 is SGHAT and CDR2 is FQDESV (reference sequence). CDR3 sequence reads: CASSPNINQPQHF. The CDR3 DNA is TGTGCCAGCAGCCCCAACATTAATCAGCCCCAGCATTTT.

The J gene is TRBJ2-7, the V gene TRBV6-1; 11 bases are a match to TRBD1. This CDR3 spans 15 amino acids. The germline V gene has CDR1 MNHNS and CDR2 SASEGT. With 1 base clipped from V and 2 bases from J, the junction kept 1 base outside the gene matches. CDR3 DNA sequence: TGTGCCAGCAGTGAAGAGGGACAGGGGGCCTACGAGCAGTACTTC. Translated: CASSEEGQGAYEQYF.

In its sample, this clone was seen a few times. The chain has TRBV2 and TRBJ1-1, with a possible D match to TRBD1 (5 bases). Germline V gives CDR1 SNHLY, CDR2 FYNNEI. The CDR3 has 17 residues. V gave up 3 bases and J gave up 1 base, with 18 bases separating them. The chain's CDR3 is CASSEELLKGQNTEAFF. The CDR3 DNA is TGTGCCAGCAGTGAGGAACTTCTGAAGGGGCAGAACACTGAAGCTTTCTTT.

The gene calls are TRBV5-5 and TRBJ2-1; 12 positions match TRBD2. V lost 3 bases and J lost 3; bases outside the gene matches: 4. The germline gives CDR1 SGHKS, CDR2 YYEKEE (reference sequence). The CDR3 runs to 16 residues. In DNA form, the CDR3 reads TGTGCCAGCAGCTGGAGACTAGCGGGAGACTACAATGAGCAGTTCTTC. Encoded protein: CASSWRLAGDYNEQFF.

Notes on this clone: The sample carries other DNA sequences with the same CDR3. V and J are TRBV9 and TRBJ1-5; D possibly corresponds to TRBD1 (5 bases). Between the trimmed V and J ends, which lost 1 base and 5 bases, there was a span of 7 bases. Germline loops: CDR1 SGDLS, CDR2 YYNGEE. This CDR3 is built from 13 residues. The chain's CDR3 is CASSVSGDQPQHF. CDR3 bases: TGTGCCAGCAGCGTATCGGGGGATCAGCCCCAGCATTTT. Full variable domain (missing parts from reference TRBV9 and TRBJ1-5): DSGVTQTPKHLITATGQRVTLRCSPRSGDLSVYWYQQSLDQGLQFLIQYYNGEERAKGNILERFSAQQFPDLHSELNLSSLELGDSALYFCASSVSGDQPQHFGDGTRLSIL.

The genes are TRBV7-9 and TRBJ2-7, with D unresolved. Germline V gives CDR1 SEHNR, CDR2 FQNEAQ (reference sequence). Trimming took off 1 base at V and 5 bases at J, with 6 bases between the two ends. CDR3 length equals 12 residues. CDR3 sequence (DNA): TGTGCCAGCAGCTTAGGCAGGAACGAGCAGTACTTC. Encoded protein: CASSLGRNEQYF.

This clone was seen just once. The rearrangement joins TRBV7-9 to TRBJ1-2; D gene unclear. Per the germline V gene, CDR1 is SEHNR and CDR2 is FQNEAQ (reference sequence). The CDR3 loop spans 14 amino acids. V was pared by 1 base and J by 0 bases, with 6 bases between. CDR3 sequence: CASSLDGTNYGYTF. The DNA for the CDR3 is TGTGCCAGCAGCTTAGACGGGACTAACTATGGCTACACCTTC.

J is TRBJ2-1 and V is TRBV6-1; 14 positions agree with TRBD2. The CDR3 is 15 amino acids. The V and J ends lost 1 base and 7 bases, in that order; junction bases with no gene match: 0. The germline gives CDR1 MNHNS, CDR2 SASEGT. The CDR3 loop reads CASSEGTSGRNEQFF. The CDR3 DNA follows: TGTGCCAGCAGTGAAGGGACTAGCGGGAGGAATGAGCAGTTCTTC.

V usage is TRBV27 and J usage is TRBJ2-6; D may be TRBD2 (6 bases). Germline V gene lookup returns CDR1 MNHEY and CDR2 SMNVEV (reference sequence). There are 16 residues in the CDR3. V was cut by 3 bases and J by 0 bases, with 9 bases left in between. The CDR3 region has the DNA TGTGCCAGCAGTTTGGCGGGACCCTCTGGGGCCAACGTCCTGACTTTC. The encoded protein is CASSLAGPSGANVLTF.

This clone was seen more than once but under ten times. This chain links TRBV29-1 with TRBJ1-1; D may be TRBD1 (6 bases). V was shortened by 6 bases and J by 1 base, with 12 bases between the two germline ends. Germline V CDR1 and CDR2: SQVTM, ANQGSEA. The CDR3 consists of 13 residues. CDR3 in DNA: TGCAGCGTAAAAGGACAGTCGAACACTGAAGCTTTCTTT. This codes for CSVKGQSNTEAFF. The full variable domain, completed using reference TRBV29-1 and TRBJ1-1, is SAVISQKPSRDICQRGTSLTIQCQVDSQVTMMFWYRQQPGQSLTLIATANQGSEATYESGFVIDKFPISRPNLTFSTLTVSNMSPEDSSIYLCSVKGQSNTEAFFGQGTRLTVV.

This clone was detected a few times. The CDR3 coding sequence is TGTGCCAGCAGCTTCGCCGGGACAGGGAATGAAAAACTGTTTTTT. This encodes CASSFAGTGNEKLFF. The chain couples TRBV5-8 to TRBJ1-4; 9 nucleotides agree with TRBD1. V lost 2 bases to trimming and J lost 5 bases; unmatched junction nucleotides: 4. The V gene's germline CDR1 is SGHTS and CDR2 YDEGEE. The CDR3 is 15 residues long.

The genes are TRBV29-1 and TRBJ1-1, with a weak D call TRBD1 (5 bases). From germline, CDR1 is SQVTM and CDR2 ANQGSEA. Trimming took 5 bases from V and 1 from J, leaving 5 bases between them. The CDR3 covers 11 residues. CDR3 sequence (DNA): TGCAGCGTTACAGGGAACACTGAAGCTTTCTTT. Translation: CSVTGNTEAFF.

The gene calls are TRBV5-1 and TRBJ2-5; D ambiguous. V lost 4 bases, J lost 5 bases, and 15 bases lay in between. This CDR3 spans 14 amino acids. In germline, CDR1 is SGHRS, CDR2 YFSETQ. The CDR3 is CASSPETAVETQYF. The CDR3 nucleotides read TGCGCCAGCAGCCCGGAGACCGCCGTGGAGACCCAGTACTTC. The whole variable domain, remainder taken from reference TRBV5-1 and TRBJ2-5, is KAGVTQTPRYLIKTRGQQVTLSCSPISGHRSVSWYQQTPGQGLQFLFEYFSETQRNKGNFPGRFSGRQFSNSRSEMNVSTLELGDSALYLCASSPETAVETQYFGPGTRLLVL.